This T cell receptor beta chain emerged from a study of blood T cells in healthy people across ages. A second PCR, run for about 7 to 11 cycles, used a sample-barcoded 5' primer plus a J-beta primer mix. Template switching added a 12-random-nucleotide identifier to every cDNA molecule. TCRdb reanalysed the 5' RACE reads using MiXCR and keeps one entry per CDR3 protein. Here the sample spans around 1.7 million distinct CDR3 sequences, 28% being singletons. The CDR3 runs to 16 residues. The V end lost 4 bases, the J end lost 3 bases, and 19 bases lay between the germline ends. Germline V gene sequence: CDR1 SGHRS, CDR2 YFSETQ.

The V and J genes are TRBV5-1 and TRBJ1-1; maybe TRBD1 (5 bases). The sequencing sample was made of blood. The sequence was obtained from a woman in her twenties or thirties in good health. The chain's CDR3 is CASSRGREGGHTEAFF. CDR3 nucleotides: TGCGCCAGCAGCCGGGGCCGGGAGGGAGGCCACACTGAAGCTTTCTTT.